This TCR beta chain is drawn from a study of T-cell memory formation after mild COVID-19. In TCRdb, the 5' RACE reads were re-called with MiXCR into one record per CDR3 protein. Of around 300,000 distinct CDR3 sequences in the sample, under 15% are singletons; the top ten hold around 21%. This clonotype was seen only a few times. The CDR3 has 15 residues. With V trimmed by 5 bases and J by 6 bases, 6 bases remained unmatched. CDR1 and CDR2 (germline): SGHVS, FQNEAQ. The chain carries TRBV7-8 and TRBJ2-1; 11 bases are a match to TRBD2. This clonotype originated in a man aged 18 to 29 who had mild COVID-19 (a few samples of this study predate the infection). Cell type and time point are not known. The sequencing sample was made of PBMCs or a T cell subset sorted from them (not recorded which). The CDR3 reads CASSPRLAGINEQFF. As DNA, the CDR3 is TGTGCCAGCAGCCCCCGACTAGCGGGGATCAATGAGCAGTTCTTC.